One and the same sample provided the 27 T cell receptor beta chains below, sequenced in a study of regulatory T cells in long-lasting Graves disease (dated by TCRdb to the early 2020s). The sample's time point label, decoded: newly diagnosed GD, antithyroid drugs for less than 3 months. RNA was extracted from PBMCs in TRIzol for both TCR sequencing and RNA sequencing. The library was prepared using multiplex PCR. TCRdb lists the instrument as Illumina HiSeq 4000. iRepertoire HTBI primers and Arm-PCR amplification of CDR3 regions were used to construct TCR beta libraries. The public reads were reanalyzed by TCRdb: fastp trimming at Q25, MiXCR alignment, in-frame beta chains only. Every distinct CDR3 protein forms one entry, paired with its most common genes and DNA. Recorded for this sample are roughly 400,000 distinct CDR3 sequences; about 15% of them occurred a single time. In total, the top ten clones hold about 25% of the sample.

The same sample was also studied in work on T cells in Graves' hyperthyroidism and ophthalmopathy.

Sequences were derived from peripheral blood mononuclear cells (PBMCs), sampled at new diagnosis, from a patient treated with antithyroid drugs. Source of these receptors: a woman aged 18-29 years with Graves disease. Donor details come from another sample of the same person, matched by shared clones.

V usage is TRBV20-1 and J usage is TRBJ2-5, with D perhaps TRBD1 (6 bases). V shed 3 bases and J shed 10 bases, with 15 bases lying between them. The CDR3 contains 12 residues. CDR1 and CDR2 (germline): DFQATT, SNEGSKA (reference sequence). CDR3 bases: TGCAGTGCTAGCAGGGGTACCCTCGACCAGTACTTC. Amino acid sequence: CSASRGTLDQYF.

The chain is built from TRBV18 and TRBJ2-5, with a possible D match to TRBD2 (5 bases). CDR1 is KGHSH and CDR2 is LQKENI in the germline V gene. V dropped 2 bases and J dropped 5 bases, with 24 bases sitting between them. This CDR3 has 18 residues. The CDR3 is CASSPRTGRRIGWETQYF. In nucleotides, the CDR3 is TGTGCCAGCTCACCAAGGACTGGACGGAGGATTGGGTGGGAGACCCAGTACTTC.

This clonotype occurred many times. The chain couples TRBV28 to TRBJ2-7; the D is unclear. The CDR3 sequence is 12 residues long. Trimming pared 1 base from V and 6 bases from J, leaving 7 bases between. Germline CDR1 MDHEN, CDR2 SYDVKM. The DNA of the CDR3 is TGTGCCAGCAGTTTATTAAAAAGCGAGCAGTACTTC. Protein sequence: CASSLLKSEQYF.

The V and J genes are TRBV7-2 and TRBJ1-5; the D is unclear. Germline V gives CDR1 SGHTA, CDR2 FQGNSA. The CDR3 consists of 15 residues. Trimming removed 5 bases from V and 1 base from J, with 12 bases in between. The CDR3 DNA follows: TGTGCCAGCAGCGTGCCGGGTTACAGCAATCAGCCCCAGCATTTT. Translation gives CASSVPGYSNQPQHF. The variable domain in full, with the rest retrieved from reference TRBV7-2 and TRBJ1-5, is GAGVSQSPSNKVTEKGKDVELRCDPISGHTALYWYRQSLGQGLEFLIYFQGNSAPDKSGLPSDRFSAERTGGSVSTLTIQRTQQEDSAVYLCASSVPGYSNQPQHFGDGTRLSIL.

This clonotype was seen many times. The chain joins TRBV6-1 to TRBJ2-1, with D possibly TRBD1 on 5 matching bases. Germline V lookup: CDR1 MNHNS, CDR2 SASEGT. The CDR3 totals 15 residues. The V end was cut by 6 bases, the J end by 2 bases, with 14 bases between. This CDR3 is CASRGQLGPYNEQFF. CDR3 bases: TGTGCCAGCAGGGGTCAATTGGGGCCCTACAATGAGCAGTTCTTC.

This clonotype was counted many times. The rearrangement links TRBV2 to TRBJ2-1; 12 nucleotides match TRBD2. Germline CDR1 and CDR2: SNHLY and FYNNEI. The J segment lost 4 bases and the V segment lost 2 bases, leaving 9 bases of the junction unmatched. The CDR3 has 18 amino acids. In DNA, the CDR3 is TGTGCCAGCAGTGAAAGGTTTACCGGGACTAGCGGGTACAATGAGCAGTTCTTC. Its translation is CASSERFTGTSGYNEQFF.

In regard to this clonotype: Germline is not matched at one junction end, which may reflect a read error. The J gene is TRBJ1-2, the V gene TRBV30; 12 bases line up with TRBD1. CDR3 length: 14 residues. From germline, CDR1 is GTSNPN and CDR2 SVGIG (reference sequence). CDR3 residues: CAGRDRGLYYGYTF. The CDR3 DNA sequence: TGTGCCGGGAGGGACAGGGGGCTTTACTATGGCTACACCTTC. Full variable domain (rest looked up from reference TRBV30 and TRBJ1-2): SQTIHQWPATLVQPVGSPLSLECTVEGTSNPNLYWYRQAAGRGLQLLFYSVGIGQISSEVPQNLSASRPQDRQFILSSKKLLLSDSGFYLCAGRDRGLYYGYTFGSGTRLTVV.

This chain links TRBV20-1 with TRBJ2-7, with 9 bases that match TRBD2. Per germline, CDR1 DFQATT and CDR2 SNEGSKA (reference sequence). The CDR3 extends over 13 amino acids. V dropped 5 bases and J dropped 3; count of bases not matched to a gene: 5. This chain's CDR3 is CSARTSANYEQYF. CDR3 bases: TGCAGTGCTCGGACTAGCGCAAACTACGAGCAGTACTTC.

The table lists this clonotype with many counts. This sequence joins TRBV2 and TRBJ1-5, with TRBD1 matching over 7 bases. V lost 1 base and J lost 7; bases outside the gene matches: 4. Germline V gene sequence: CDR1 SNHLY, CDR2 FYNNEI. This CDR3 is 14 amino acids long. As DNA, the CDR3 is TGTGCCAGCAGTGAAGAGTCAGGGGGACAGCCCCAGCATTTT. Its protein is CASSEESGGQPQHF. Based on the CDR3 plus reference TRBV2 and TRBJ1-5, the full variable domain is EPEVTQTPSHQVTQMGQEVILRCVPISNHLYFYWYRQILGQKVEFLVSFYNNEISEKSEIFDDQFSVERPDGSNFTLKIRSTKLEDSAMYFCASSEESGGQPQHFGDGTRLSIL.

This clonotype was seen a few times. The chain uses TRBV28 and TRBJ2-3, with TRBD2 identical over 11 bases. CDR1 is MDHEN, CDR2 SYDVKM, per germline. The CDR3 is 16 amino acids. V shed 6 bases and J 2 bases; nucleotides not matched to a gene: 7. CDR3 sequence (DNA): TGTGCCAGCAGAGCCCTAGCGGGAGGCTCCACAGATACGCAGTATTTT. This codes for CASRALAGGSTDTQYF.

This clonotype was counted many times. The chain couples TRBV15 to TRBJ1-2, with 9 nucleotides matching TRBD1. Trimming took 4 bases from V and 2 from J; bases not matched to a gene: 8. CDR1 is LNHNV, CDR2 YYDKDF, per germline (reference sequence). This CDR3 spans 16 amino acids. CDR3 in amino acids: CATSTLRDRANYGYTF. The CDR3 coding sequence is TGTGCCACCAGCACTTTAAGGGACAGGGCAAACTATGGCTACACCTTC.

This clonotype was seen a few times. This chain links TRBV7-9 with TRBJ1-2, with 7 bases aligning to TRBD1. V lost 1 base and J lost 2; bases outside the gene matches: 4. From germline, CDR1 is SEHNR and CDR2 FQNEAQ (reference sequence). This CDR3 region has 15 residues. CDR3 coding DNA: TGTGCCAGCAGCTTAGGACAGGGAGAGAACTATGGCTACACCTTC. Amino acids: CASSLGQGENYGYTF.

This clonotype was detected many times. The rearrangement links TRBV20-1 to TRBJ2-5; D call uncertain. CDR1 DFQATT and CDR2 SNEGSKA come from the germline V gene (reference sequence). The V end lost 0 bases, the J end lost 4 bases, and 9 bases lay between the germline ends. This CDR3 is 13 amino acids long. DNA of the CDR3: TGCAGTGCTAGAGATTTGGGGTTAGAGACCCAGTACTTC. Protein sequence: CSARDLGLETQYF.

This clonotype was seen ten or more times. The chain recombines TRBV11-1 with TRBJ2-5, with D perhaps being TRBD1 or TRBD2 (6 bases each). The CDR3 consists of 17 residues. V was pared by 5 bases and J by 5 bases, with 24 bases between. Germline V gene lookup returns CDR1 SGHAT and CDR2 FQDESV (reference sequence). CDR3: CASSAVIPRGREETQYF. CDR3 DNA: TGTGCCAGCAGCGCCGTAATTCCCCGGGGGCGTGAGGAGACCCAGTACTTC.

This clonotype has a count of ten or more. V gene TRBV25-1 combines with J gene TRBJ1-1; D uncertain. Germline V lookup: CDR1 MGHDK, CDR2 SYGVNS. The CDR3 consists of 16 residues. Trimming left V 5 bases short and J 4 bases short, with 20 bases between. In DNA form, the CDR3 reads TGTGCCAGCAGTCCCAACCGGAAGGGAAGCGGCACTGAAGCTTTCTTT. Protein product: CASSPNRKGSGTEAFF.

A few counts support this clonotype. The V and J genes are TRBV10-2 and TRBJ1-2, with 9 positions matching TRBD1. CDR1 and CDR2 from the germline V gene are WSHSY and SAAADI. This CDR3 has 13 amino acids. V was clipped by 6 bases and J by 3 bases; unmatched bases: 2. As DNA, the CDR3 is TGCGCCAGCAGCGACAGGGGGGACTATGGCTACACCTTC. It specifies CASSDRGDYGYTF.

The sample holds a few counts of this clonotype. The chain links TRBV7-2 to TRBJ2-7, with D hard to call. Between the trimmed V and J ends, which lost 2 bases and 3 bases, there was a span of 11 bases. Germline V gene sequence: CDR1 SGHTA, CDR2 FQGNSA. The CDR3 extends over 14 amino acids. In nucleotides, the CDR3 is TGTGCCAGCAGCTTATCCTCCCCTGTCTACGAGCAGTACTTC. Translated, it gives CASSLSSPVYEQYF.

The DNA for the CDR3 is TGTGCCAGCAGTTCAGGGGCGGCCTCTGGAAACACCATATATTTT. Its protein is CASSSGAASGNTIYF. V and J are TRBV2 and TRBJ1-3, with a tentative D call TRBD1 (6 bases). The CDR3 runs 15 residues. Germline V gene lookup returns CDR1 SNHLY and CDR2 FYNNEI. V shed 5 bases and J shed 0 bases, with 11 bases lying between them.

This clonotype came up many times. The chain has TRBV28 and TRBJ2-7; TRBD1 matches at 7 bases. J gave up 3 bases and V 5 bases, and 7 bases lay outside the gene matches. This CDR3 is 14 amino acids long. Germline V CDR1 and CDR2: MDHEN, SYDVKM. CDR3: CASSIIRDSYEQYF. CDR3 nucleotides: TGTGCCAGCAGTATCATCCGGGACAGCTACGAGCAGTACTTC.

V and J are TRBV20-1 and TRBJ1-3, with no clear D. Germline lookup yields CDR1 DFQATT and CDR2 SNEGSKA (reference sequence). The length of the CDR3 is 15 residues. For the CDR3, the DNA is TGCCGCCTACCCCCGGCCCCCCGGTGTGGAAACACCATATATTTT. Translation gives CRLPPAPRCGNTIYF.

This clonotype has a count of ten or more. The chain couples TRBV12-3 or TRBV12-4 to TRBJ1-4, with D tentatively TRBD1 (6 bases). The CDR3 totals 14 residues. Trimming stripped 2 bases from V and 8 bases from J, with 12 bases between. CDR3 amino acids: CASSLHRAGEKLFF. The CDR3 coding sequence is TGTGCCAGCAGTTTACACAGGGCTGGCGAAAAACTGTTTTTT.

This clonotype was counted ten times or more. The V call is TRBV2, the J call TRBJ2-1; TRBD2 matches at 10 bases. Germline loops: CDR1 SNHLY, CDR2 FYNNEI. Losses at the gene ends were 3 bases for V and 8 bases for J; bases not matched to a gene: 10. The CDR3 length is 16 residues. This CDR3 reads CASSDVASGRSDEQFF. The CDR3 bases are TGTGCCAGCAGTGATGTGGCTAGCGGGAGAAGCGATGAGCAGTTCTTC.

This clonotype has a single count. A far bigger clonotype differs at one base, so this is likely a read error. This chain uses TRBV28 with TRBJ2-4; D uncertain. Germline-derived CDR1 and CDR2 are MDHEN and SYDVKM. This CDR3 is 14 amino acids long. CDR3 sequence reads: CASSLSWSTNEQLF. In nucleotides, the CDR3 is TGTGCCAGCAGTTTATCTTGGAGTACTAATGAGCAGCTCTTC. The variable domain in full, completed from reference TRBV28 and TRBJ2-4, reads DVKVTQSSRYLVKRTGEKVFLECVQDMDHENMFWYRQDPGLGLRLIYFSYDVKMKEKGDIPEGYSVSREKKERFSLILESASTNQTSMYLCASSLSWSTNEQLFGAGTRLSVL.

This clonotype has at least ten counts. The genes are TRBV12-3 or TRBV12-4 and TRBJ2-7; D is undetermined. The V end lost 1 base, the J end lost 12 bases, and 16 bases lay between the germline ends. The CDR3 extends over 13 amino acids. The CDR3: CASSLGANSLVYF. The DNA for the CDR3 is TGTGCCAGCAGTTTAGGGGCTAACTCCCTGGTGTACTTC.

There are many counts of this clonotype. J is TRBJ2-7 and V is TRBV6-1; TRBD2 might be the D (5 bases). CDR3 size: 14 residues. Germline-derived CDR1 and CDR2 are MNHNS and SASEGT. Trimming shortened V by 6 bases and J by 3 bases, and 15 bases separated the two germline ends. DNA of the CDR3: TGTGCCAGCAGCCACGAGGACTTCGGCTACGAGCAGTACTTC. Protein: CASSHEDFGYEQYF.

This clonotype was recorded many times. The rearrangement joins TRBV19 to TRBJ1-5, with TRBD1 matching 11 bases. After removal of 6 bases from V and 0 bases from J, the junction contained 7 bases not matched to a gene. The CDR3 contains 17 residues. CDR1 is LNHDA and CDR2 is SQIVND in the germline V gene (reference sequence). The CDR3 DNA sequence: TGTGCCAGTAGGAAAGGGACAGGGGGTTATAGCAATCAGCCCCAGCATTTT. Its protein is CASRKGTGGYSNQPQHF.

This clonotype came up a few times. V is TRBV29-1 and J is TRBJ1-2; D may be TRBD1 (5 bases). The V end lost 3 bases, the J end lost 3 bases, and 11 bases lay between the germline ends. The CDR3 covers 13 residues. The germline CDR1 and CDR2 sequences are SQVTM and ANQGSEA. The CDR3 DNA sequence: TGCAGCGTTGAGACAGCCTGGGACTATGGCTACACCTTC. It specifies CSVETAWDYGYTF.